This T cell receptor beta chain was sequenced for a study of cytomegalovirus exposure and HLA in healthy donors. Germline lookup yields CDR1 SGHTA and CDR2 FQGNSA. The V gene lost 3 bases and the J gene lost 3 bases, with 9 bases spanning the gap. This CDR3 spans 13 amino acids. Primers for the PCR totalled 60 Vbeta and 13 Jbeta. Data came from immunoSEQ multiplex PCR; TCRdb stores just in-frame clones and leaves some out. Seen here are about 160,000 clones, roughly 83% observed once, and the top ten hold about 1.4%. The TCR sequence derives from a woman aged 18-29 years in good health and CMV-seronegative. The chain joins TRBV7-2 to TRBJ2-7, with D unresolved. Sequencing was done on a sample of PBMCs. The CDR3 DNA sequence: TGTGCCAGCAGCTTTGGGCTATTCTACGAGCAGTACTTC. Residues: CASSFGLFYEQYF.